This is a list of T cell receptor beta chains from one sample in a study of CD8 T cells in Susac syndrome. Each CDR3 protein gets one entry after TCRdb re-called the immunoSEQ multiplex PCR reads with MiXCR. The sample carries under 550,000 distinct CDR3 sequences, approximately 85% recorded once. Sequences were obtained from CD8+ T cells from PBMCs. These receptors came from a human donor with multiple sclerosis. Both conserved end residues are part of each CDR3. Each record gives: V gene, CDR3 length, clone size, J gene, D gene, CDR3 protein, CDR3 DNA. The D gene is left open where the match is weak. The size field is filled for only some rows; it gives once, few, many or a size class.

v_call: TRBV27; cdr3_length: 14; clone_size: NA; j_call: TRBJ2-3; d_call: NA; cdr3_aa: CASSLGTNKGGRYF; cdr3_nt: TGTGCCAGCAGTCTCGGGACTAATAAGGGGGGGCGGTATTTT
v_call: TRBV3-1; cdr3_length: 15; clone_size: NA; j_call: TRBJ1-3; d_call: NA; cdr3_aa: CASSQDGGIGNTIYF; cdr3_nt: TGTGCCAGCAGCCAAGATGGCGGAATCGGAAACACCATATATTTT
v_call: TRBV27; cdr3_length: 15; clone_size: NA; j_call: TRBJ2-1; d_call: TRBD2; cdr3_aa: CASSLTSGSSLEQFF; cdr3_nt: TGTGCCAGCAGTTTGACTAGCGGGAGCAGTTTAGAGCAGTTCTTC
v_call: TRBV10-3; cdr3_length: 13; clone_size: NA; j_call: TRBJ2-7; d_call: NA; cdr3_aa: CAISESYPTEQYF; cdr3_nt: TGTGCCATCAGTGAGTCTTACCCGACTGAGCAGTACTTC
v_call: TRBV11-2; cdr3_length: 15; clone_size: NA; j_call: TRBJ1-4; d_call: NA; cdr3_aa: CASTPDGTTNEKLFF; cdr3_nt: TGTGCCAGCACTCCGGACGGAACAACTAATGAAAAACTGTTTTTT
v_call: TRBV5-1; cdr3_length: 14; clone_size: NA; j_call: TRBJ1-4; d_call: NA; cdr3_aa: CASAWEAGDEKLFF; cdr3_nt: TGCGCCAGCGCCTGGGAAGCTGGGGATGAAAAACTGTTTTTT
v_call: TRBV10-3; cdr3_length: 16; clone_size: NA; j_call: TRBJ2-1; d_call: NA; cdr3_aa: CAISESVDSSVDEQFF; cdr3_nt: TGTGCCATCAGTGAGTCCGTGGACTCTAGCGTCGATGAGCAGTTCTTC
v_call: TRBV14; cdr3_length: 18; clone_size: NA; j_call: TRBJ2-3; d_call: TRBD2; cdr3_aa: CASSQILELAGAVDTQYF; cdr3_nt: TGTGCCAGCAGCCAAATTTTGGAGTTAGCGGGAGCGGTAGATACGCAGTATTTT
v_call: TRBV11-2; cdr3_length: 14; clone_size: NA; j_call: TRBJ2-3; d_call: TRBD2; cdr3_aa: CASSLTSGVDTQYF; cdr3_nt: TGTGCCAGCAGCTTGACTAGCGGGGTGGATACGCAGTATTTT
v_call: TRBV4-1; cdr3_length: 14; clone_size: NA; j_call: TRBJ2-1; d_call: NA; cdr3_aa: CASSQSISGNEQFF; cdr3_nt: TGCGCCAGCAGCCAATCTATCTCGGGTAATGAGCAGTTCTTC
v_call: TRBV27; cdr3_length: 15; clone_size: NA; j_call: TRBJ2-7; d_call: NA; cdr3_aa: CASSLSQGALGEQYF; cdr3_nt: TGTGCCAGCAGTTTGTCACAGGGAGCGCTCGGCGAGCAGTACTTC
v_call: TRBV7-9; cdr3_length: 17; clone_size: NA; j_call: TRBJ1-2; d_call: TRBD1; cdr3_aa: CASRGGTGVLEIDGYTF; cdr3_nt: TGTGCCAGCAGAGGTGGGACAGGGGTCTTAGAGATTGATGGCTACACCTTC
v_call: TRBV7-6; cdr3_length: 18; clone_size: NA; j_call: TRBJ2-7; d_call: NA; cdr3_aa: CASSLVLSGGASGAEQYF; cdr3_nt: TGTGCCAGCAGCTTAGTGTTAAGTGGGGGCGCTTCGGGAGCCGAGCAGTACTTC
v_call: TRBV5-1; cdr3_length: 15; clone_size: NA; j_call: TRBJ2-7; d_call: TRBD2; cdr3_aa: CASSLVSGQRIEQYF; cdr3_nt: TGCGCCAGCAGCTTGGTTAGCGGGCAGCGCATTGAGCAGTACTTC
v_call: TRBV14; cdr3_length: 16; clone_size: NA; j_call: TRBJ2-1; d_call: NA; cdr3_aa: CASSQDLILPYNEQFF; cdr3_nt: TGTGCCAGCAGCCAAGATTTAATTCTGCCTTACAATGAGCAGTTCTTC
v_call: TRBV28; cdr3_length: 14; clone_size: NA; j_call: TRBJ2-5; d_call: NA; cdr3_aa: CASSSVSAPVTQYF; cdr3_nt: TGTGCCAGCAGTTCCGTCTCGGCCCCGGTGACCCAGTACTTC
v_call: TRBV11-2; cdr3_length: 12; clone_size: NA; j_call: TRBJ1-4; d_call: NA; cdr3_aa: CASRTTNEKLFF; cdr3_nt: TGTGCAAGCAGGACCACTAATGAAAAACTGTTTTTT
v_call: TRBV7-2; cdr3_length: 17; clone_size: NA; j_call: TRBJ2-3; d_call: NA; cdr3_aa: CASSLAPGLASTDTQYF; cdr3_nt: TGTGCCAGCAGCTTAGCGCCGGGCTTGGCGAGCACAGATACGCAGTATTTT
v_call: TRBV4-1; cdr3_length: 16; clone_size: NA; j_call: TRBJ2-7; d_call: NA; cdr3_aa: CASSQELAESPYEQYF; cdr3_nt: TGCGCCAGCAGCCAAGAACTCGCTGAGTCCCCCTACGAGCAGTACTTC
v_call: TRBV2; cdr3_length: 13; clone_size: NA; j_call: TRBJ1-4; d_call: NA; cdr3_aa: CASSEPTNEKLFF; cdr3_nt: TGTGCCAGCAGTGAACCCACTAATGAAAAACTGTTTTTT
v_call: TRBV29-1; cdr3_length: 12; clone_size: NA; j_call: TRBJ2-5; d_call: NA; cdr3_aa: CSVIAEQETQYF; cdr3_nt: TGCAGCGTCATAGCAGAGCAAGAGACCCAGTACTTC
v_call: TRBV7-6; cdr3_length: 16; clone_size: NA; j_call: TRBJ2-2; d_call: TRBD2; cdr3_aa: CASSSPLAGAVGELFF; cdr3_nt: TGTGCCAGCAGCTCGCCACTAGCGGGAGCCGTCGGGGAGCTGTTTTTT
v_call: TRBV11-2; cdr3_length: 13; clone_size: few; j_call: TRBJ2-5; d_call: TRBD2; cdr3_aa: CASTGGAGETQYF; cdr3_nt: TGTGCCAGCACCGGGGGGGCCGGGGAGACCCAGTACTTC
v_call: TRBV27; cdr3_length: 15; clone_size: NA; j_call: TRBJ2-1; d_call: NA; cdr3_aa: CASSLPGTSYNEQFF; cdr3_nt: TGTGCCAGCAGTTTACCAGGGACCTCCTACAATGAGCAGTTCTTC
v_call: TRBV20-1; cdr3_length: 14; clone_size: once; j_call: TRBJ2-7; d_call: NA; cdr3_aa: CSARDREAPYEQYF; cdr3_nt: TGCAGTGCTAGAGACAGGGAAGCCCCCTACGAGCAGTACTTC
v_call: TRBV19; cdr3_length: 15; clone_size: few; j_call: TRBJ2-1; d_call: TRBD2; cdr3_aa: CASRLAGSSYNEQFF; cdr3_nt: TGTGCCAGTAGACTAGCGGGGAGCTCCTACAATGAGCAGTTCTTC
v_call: TRBV27; cdr3_length: 14; clone_size: NA; j_call: TRBJ2-3; d_call: NA; cdr3_aa: CASSDVGGTDTQYF; cdr3_nt: TGTGCCAGCAGTGACGTCGGGGGCACAGATACGCAGTATTTT
v_call: TRBV10-2; cdr3_length: 14; clone_size: NA; j_call: TRBJ2-2; d_call: TRBD2; cdr3_aa: CASILLAGSGELFF; cdr3_nt: TGCGCCAGCATCCTTCTAGCGGGGTCCGGGGAGCTGTTTTTT
v_call: TRBV18; cdr3_length: 14; clone_size: NA; j_call: TRBJ2-7; d_call: NA; cdr3_aa: CASSPASTSYEQYF; cdr3_nt: TGTGCCAGCTCACCAGCCAGTACCTCCTACGAGCAGTACTTC
v_call: TRBV2; cdr3_length: 15; clone_size: NA; j_call: TRBJ2-7; d_call: NA; cdr3_aa: CASSERGGGYYEQYF; cdr3_nt: TGTGCCAGCAGTGAACGAGGAGGGGGCTACTACGAGCAGTACTTC
v_call: TRBV5-6; cdr3_length: 16; clone_size: once; j_call: TRBJ2-7; d_call: TRBD1; cdr3_aa: CASSDSVRDRVDEQYF; cdr3_nt: TGTGCCAGCAGCGACTCAGTCCGGGACAGGGTTGACGAGCAGTACTTC
v_call: TRBV14; cdr3_length: 17; clone_size: NA; j_call: TRBJ2-5; d_call: TRBD2; cdr3_aa: CAGSLSTSGVGGETQYF; cdr3_nt: TGTGCCGGCAGCCTTTCGACTAGCGGGGTTGGGGGAGAGACCCAGTACTTC
v_call: TRBV27; cdr3_length: 14; clone_size: NA; j_call: TRBJ2-1; d_call: NA; cdr3_aa: CASGTGYAYNEQFF; cdr3_nt: TGTGCCAGCGGAACAGGGTATGCGTACAATGAGCAGTTCTTC
v_call: TRBV15; cdr3_length: 17; clone_size: NA; j_call: TRBJ2-5; d_call: TRBD2; cdr3_aa: CATSRGASGGYQETQYF; cdr3_nt: TGTGCCACCAGCAGGGGGGCTAGCGGGGGATACCAAGAGACCCAGTACTTC
v_call: TRBV5-4; cdr3_length: 12; clone_size: once; j_call: TRBJ2-1; d_call: NA; cdr3_aa: CASRDGTNEQFF; cdr3_nt: TGTGCCAGCAGAGACGGGACAAATGAGCAGTTCTTC
v_call: TRBV19; cdr3_length: 12; clone_size: once; j_call: TRBJ2-1; d_call: NA; cdr3_aa: CASSMGDNEQFF; cdr3_nt: TGTGCCAGTAGTATGGGAGACAATGAGCAGTTCTTC
v_call: TRBV7-9; cdr3_length: 18; clone_size: NA; j_call: TRBJ2-3; d_call: NA; cdr3_aa: CASSSDGSQGHKTDTQYF; cdr3_nt: TGTGCCAGCAGTTCCGACGGGTCCCAGGGACATAAGACAGATACGCAGTATTTT
v_call: TRBV19; cdr3_length: 15; clone_size: NA; j_call: TRBJ1-1; d_call: TRBD1; cdr3_aa: CASSMGDRGRTEAFF; cdr3_nt: TGTGCCAGTAGTATGGGGGACAGGGGGAGGACTGAAGCTTTCTTT
v_call: TRBV6-5; cdr3_length: 15; clone_size: NA; j_call: TRBJ2-2; d_call: NA; cdr3_aa: CASSYSEPVPGELFF; cdr3_nt: TGTGCCAGCAGTTACTCGGAACCTGTACCCGGGGAGCTGTTTTTT
v_call: TRBV20-1; cdr3_length: 15; clone_size: NA; j_call: TRBJ2-1; d_call: TRBD2; cdr3_aa: CSARDRVAGGDEQFF; cdr3_nt: TGCAGTGCTAGAGATAGAGTAGCGGGAGGGGATGAGCAGTTCTTC
v_call: TRBV27; cdr3_length: 13; clone_size: once; j_call: TRBJ2-7; d_call: NA; cdr3_aa: CASSFGAGREQYF; cdr3_nt: TGTGCCAGCAGTTTTGGGGCGGGAAGGGAGCAGTACTTC
v_call: TRBV27; cdr3_length: 15; clone_size: NA; j_call: TRBJ1-1; d_call: TRBD1; cdr3_aa: CASSLSGTANTEAFF; cdr3_nt: TGTGCCAGCAGTTTATCGGGGACAGCGAACACTGAAGCTTTCTTT
v_call: TRBV29-1; cdr3_length: 13; clone_size: NA; j_call: TRBJ2-2; d_call: TRBD1; cdr3_aa: CSVETGGPGELFF; cdr3_nt: TGCAGCGTTGAGACAGGGGGCCCCGGGGAGCTGTTTTTT
v_call: TRBV7-9; cdr3_length: 16; clone_size: NA; j_call: TRBJ2-1; d_call: TRBD1; cdr3_aa: CASRSGTGNHYNEQFF; cdr3_nt: TGTGCCAGCAGATCCGGGACAGGAAACCATTACAATGAGCAGTTCTTC
v_call: TRBV7-6; cdr3_length: 15; clone_size: NA; j_call: TRBJ1-5; d_call: TRBD1; cdr3_aa: CASSLWTGDSQPQHF; cdr3_nt: TGTGCCAGCAGCCTATGGACAGGGGATAGTCAGCCCCAGCATTTT
v_call: TRBV20-1; cdr3_length: 16; clone_size: NA; j_call: TRBJ2-7; d_call: TRBD1; cdr3_aa: CSARPDNRGHSYEQYF; cdr3_nt: TGCAGTGCTAGACCTGACAACAGGGGACACTCCTACGAGCAGTACTTC
v_call: TRBV4-1; cdr3_length: 15; clone_size: NA; j_call: TRBJ1-5; d_call: NA; cdr3_aa: CASSQEKGPQFPQHF; cdr3_nt: TGCGCCAGCAGCCAAGAGAAGGGACCCCAGTTTCCCCAGCATTTT
v_call: TRBV19; cdr3_length: 13; clone_size: few; j_call: TRBJ1-5; d_call: NA; cdr3_aa: CASKEGGNQPQHF; cdr3_nt: TGTGCCAGTAAGGAGGGGGGCAATCAGCCCCAGCATTTT
v_call: TRBV28; cdr3_length: 16; clone_size: NA; j_call: TRBJ2-1; d_call: TRBD2; cdr3_aa: CASRQGLAVLSDEQFF; cdr3_nt: TGTGCCAGCAGACAAGGACTAGCGGTTTTATCCGATGAGCAGTTCTTC